This TCR beta chain was captured in a study of shared clonotypes between healthy human individuals. The wider study: CD4 naive and CD4 memory each took three plates per donor, while CD8 naive took two and CD8 memory one.

The length of the CDR3 is 12 residues. Germline V CDR1 and CDR2: GTSNPN, SVGIG (reference sequence). Trimming cost V 1 base and J 4 bases, with 5 bases left between them. Evenly divided among several immunoSEQ plates was the genomic DNA of each subset. Assay: immunoSEQ multiplex PCR; the TCRdb copy retains only in-frame clones and omits some. The sample lists roughly 1,500,000 clones; 95% to 99% were seen once. The origin of this receptor is a man aged 30 to 39 in good health. The sample taken for sequencing was naive CD4+ T cells sorted from blood. This sample's subset: CD45RA+ positively selected. The rearrangement joins TRBV30 to TRBJ1-5; no reliable D call. The DNA for the CDR3 is TGTGCCTGGAGTGGGGCTAATCAGCCCCAGCATTTT. Protein product: CAWSGANQPQHF.